This TCR beta chain was recovered during a study of T-cell reconstitution after alpha-beta-depleted transplantation in children. It was with unique molecular identifiers that the TCRbeta library was prepared. TCRdb re-analysed the PCR reads in MiXCR, keeping a single row per CDR3 protein. The sample yields more than 250,000 distinct CDR3 sequences, approximately 9.6% seen once. This clonotype was seen only a few times. The CDR3 is 14 amino acids. The ends were cut back, 5 bases at V and 7 bases at J, with 17 bases in the middle. CDR1 is SGHVS, CDR2 FNYEAQ, per germline. Sequences were derived from PBMCs from the stem cell graft donor, sampled from the stem cell graft. This TCR derives from a human donor who donated a stem cell graft to a child with SCID. The genes are TRBV7-6 and TRBJ2-5; TRBD1 is a possible D gene (5 bases). The DNA of the CDR3 is TGTGCCAGCAGCCCGGAACCCCTAAGGGGGACCCAGTACTTC. Its translation: CASSPEPLRGTQYF.